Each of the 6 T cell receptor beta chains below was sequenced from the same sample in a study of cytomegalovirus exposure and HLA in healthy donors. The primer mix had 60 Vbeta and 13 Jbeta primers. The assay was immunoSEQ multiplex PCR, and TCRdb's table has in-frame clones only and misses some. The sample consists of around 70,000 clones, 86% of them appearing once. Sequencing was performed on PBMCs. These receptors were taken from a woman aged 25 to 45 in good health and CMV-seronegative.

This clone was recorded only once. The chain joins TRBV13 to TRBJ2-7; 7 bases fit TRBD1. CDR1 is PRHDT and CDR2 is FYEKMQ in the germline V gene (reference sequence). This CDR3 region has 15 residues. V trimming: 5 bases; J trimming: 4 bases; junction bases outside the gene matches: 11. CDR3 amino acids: CASSPLGQGVYEQYF. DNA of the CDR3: TGTGCCAGCAGCCCACTCGGGCAGGGGGTTTACGAGCAGTACTTC.

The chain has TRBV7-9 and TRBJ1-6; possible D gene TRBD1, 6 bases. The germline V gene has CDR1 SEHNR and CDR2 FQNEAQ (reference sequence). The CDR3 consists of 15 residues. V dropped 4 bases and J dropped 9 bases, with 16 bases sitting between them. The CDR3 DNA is TGTGCCAGCAGCTCACAGGGTTCTGTTAGTTCACCCCTCCACTTT. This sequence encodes CASSSQGSVSSPLHF.

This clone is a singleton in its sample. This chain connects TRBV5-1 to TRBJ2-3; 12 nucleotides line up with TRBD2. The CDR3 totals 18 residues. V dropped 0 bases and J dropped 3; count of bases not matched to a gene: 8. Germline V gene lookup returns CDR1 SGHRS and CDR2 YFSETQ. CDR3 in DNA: TGCGCCAGCAGCTTGGAGGGCTCACTAGCGGGAGGAACAGATACGCAGTATTTT. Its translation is CASSLEGSLAGGTDTQYF.

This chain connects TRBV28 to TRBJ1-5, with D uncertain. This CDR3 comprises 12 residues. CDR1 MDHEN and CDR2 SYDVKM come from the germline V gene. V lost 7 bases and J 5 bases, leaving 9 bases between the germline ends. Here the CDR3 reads CASTQRDQPQHF. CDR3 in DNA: TGTGCCAGCACCCAAAGAGATCAGCCCCAGCATTTT.

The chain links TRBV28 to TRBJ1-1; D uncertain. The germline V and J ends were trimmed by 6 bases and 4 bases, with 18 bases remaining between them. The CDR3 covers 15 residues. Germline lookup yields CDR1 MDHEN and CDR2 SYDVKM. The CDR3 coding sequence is TGTGCCAGCAGGGTCAACGGGATGGGAGTCACTGAAGCTTTCTTT. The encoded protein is CASRVNGMGVTEAFF.

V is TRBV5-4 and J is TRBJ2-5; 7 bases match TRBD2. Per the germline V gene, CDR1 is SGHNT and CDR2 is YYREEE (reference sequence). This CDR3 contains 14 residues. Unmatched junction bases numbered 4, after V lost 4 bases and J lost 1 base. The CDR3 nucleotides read TGTGCCAGCAGCCGGCTAGCGGCCCAAGAGACCCAGTACTTC. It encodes CASSRLAAQETQYF.